The clone carrying this T cell receptor beta chain was picked up a small number of times. Its antigen is as yet unknown. Trimming took off 2 bases at V and 7 bases at J, with 9 bases between the two ends. Germline CDR1 and CDR2: PRHDT and FYEKMQ (reference sequence). The CDR3 length is 13 residues. TCRdb re-called the reads with MiXCR, one entry per CDR3 protein. The sample yields fewer than 200,000 distinct CDR3 sequences, approximately 19% seen once. The record originates from a study of T cell repertoires in cytomegalovirus infection. Turning to the study itself: Shared public TCR beta signatures pointed to both CMV infection and a matching HLA type. The study's findings and limits: HLA-C-restricted CMV clonotypes gave the most frequent clonotype in two of eight donors. Individuals carrying CMV plus the relevant HLA were identified by cumulative frequency of public TCR beta families.

The material sequenced was PBMCs. This receptor was taken from a human donor in good health (CMV status not recorded). Some clones in this sample may be carry-over from other donors' samples. The V call is TRBV13, the J call TRBJ2-1; possible D gene TRBD2, 6 bases. The CDR3 DNA reads TGTGCCAGCAGCTTAAAACTAGCAAATGAGCAGTTCTTC. This sequence encodes CASSLKLANEQFF. The whole variable domain, remainder taken from reference TRBV13 and TRBJ2-1, is AAGVIQSPRHLIKEKRETATLKCYPIPRHDTVYWYQQGPGQDPQFLISFYEKMQSDKGSIPDRFSAQQFSDYHSELNMSSLELGDSALYFCASSLKLANEQFFGPGTRLTVL.